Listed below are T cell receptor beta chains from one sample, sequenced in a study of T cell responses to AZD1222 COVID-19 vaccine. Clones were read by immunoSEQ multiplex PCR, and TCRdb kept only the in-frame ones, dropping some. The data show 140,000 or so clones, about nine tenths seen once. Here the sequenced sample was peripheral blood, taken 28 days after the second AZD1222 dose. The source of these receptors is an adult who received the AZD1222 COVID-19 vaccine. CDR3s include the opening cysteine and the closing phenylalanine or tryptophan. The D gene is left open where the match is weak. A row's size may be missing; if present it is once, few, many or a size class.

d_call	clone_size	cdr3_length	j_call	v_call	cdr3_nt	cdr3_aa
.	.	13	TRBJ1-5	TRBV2	TGTGCCAGCAGGCGGGGTAGCAATCAGCCCCAGCATTTT	CASRRGSNQPQHF
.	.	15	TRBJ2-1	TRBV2	TGTGCCAGCAGCCACGGGAGCCCGAAGTCCAATGAGCAGTTCTTC	CASSHGSPKSNEQFF
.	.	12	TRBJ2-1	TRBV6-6	TGTGCCAGCAGCCGACAGGAAACTGAGCAGTTCTTC	CASSRQETEQFF
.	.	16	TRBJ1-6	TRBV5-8	TGTGCCAGCAGCTTGGTGGGGAGCTCCTATAATTCACCCCTCCACTTT	CASSLVGSSYNSPLHF
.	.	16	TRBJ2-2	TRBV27	TGTGCCACCTTTCGTAGGGGTCCCCCGAACACCGGGGAGCTGTTTTTT	CATFRRGPPNTGELFF
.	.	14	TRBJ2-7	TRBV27	TGTGCCAGCAGGCCAATGGGTGGGACCTACGAGCAGTACTTC	CASRPMGGTYEQYF
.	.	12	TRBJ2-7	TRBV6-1	TGTGCCAGCAGTGAATCTGGGTACGAGCAGTACTTC	CASSESGYEQYF
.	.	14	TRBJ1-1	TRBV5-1	TGCGCCAGCAGCTCCGGGGGGGGAAACACTGAAGCTTTCTTT	CASSSGGGNTEAFF
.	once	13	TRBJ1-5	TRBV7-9	TGTGCCAGCAGCGTGGGGTTAAATCAGCCCCAGCATTTT	CASSVGLNQPQHF
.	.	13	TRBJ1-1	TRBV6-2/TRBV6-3	TGTGCCAGCAGCTATCAGGGGAACACTGAAGCTTTCTTT	CASSYQGNTEAFF
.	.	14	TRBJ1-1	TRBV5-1	TGCGCCAGCAGCTTGGAAACACCCAACACTGAAGCTTTCTTT	CASSLETPNTEAFF
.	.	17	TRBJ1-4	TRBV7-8	TGTGCCAGCAGCTCGTACAGGATTCCCCCTCCAAATGAAAAACTGTTTTTT	CASSSYRIPPPNEKLFF
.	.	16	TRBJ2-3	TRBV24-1	TGTGCCACCAGTGAAACGTCCAGGGTCGGCACAGATACGCAGTATTTT	CATSETSRVGTDTQYF
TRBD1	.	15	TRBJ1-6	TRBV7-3	TGTGCCAGCTCCCTAGGAGGGACAGGGAATTCACCCCTCCACTTT	CASSLGGTGNSPLHF
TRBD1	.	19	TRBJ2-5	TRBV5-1	TGCGCCAGCAGACAGGGGGCATTCTTGTTTCGAAGCAAAAAAGAGACCCAGTACTTC	CASRQGAFLFRSKKETQYF
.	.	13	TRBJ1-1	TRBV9	TGTGCCAGCAGCGTAGGGGTCAATAGGGAAGCTTTCTTT	CASSVGVNREAFF
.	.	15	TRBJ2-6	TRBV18	TGTGCCAGCTCAGCAACAGGGACTGGGGCCAACGTCCTGACTTTC	CASSATGTGANVLTF
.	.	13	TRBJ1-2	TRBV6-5	TGTGCCAGCAGTCTCCTGGGGGGAGCTGGCTACACCTTC	CASSLLGGAGYTF
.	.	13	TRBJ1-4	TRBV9	TGTGCCAGCAGCGTAGAAGCGGGGACACAACTGTTTTTT	CASSVEAGTQLFF
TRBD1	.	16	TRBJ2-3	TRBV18	TGTGCCAGCTCCCGGGGACAGGGGGAGTTCACAGATACGCAGTATTTT	CASSRGQGEFTDTQYF
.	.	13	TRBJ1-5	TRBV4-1	TGCGCCAGCAGCCAAGAAAGGGGCGGGCCCCAGCATTTT	CASSQERGGPQHF
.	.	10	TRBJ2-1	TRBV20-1	TGCAGTGCTAGAGAAAATGAGCAGTTCTTC	CSARENEQFF
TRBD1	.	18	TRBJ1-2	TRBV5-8	TGTGCCAGCAGCTTGAGTCACGGACAGGGAAGGCACATCTATGGCTACACCTTC	CASSLSHGQGRHIYGYTF
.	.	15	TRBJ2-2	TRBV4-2	TGTGCCAGCAGCCACCCGGGACTTAACACCGGGGAGCTGTTTTTT	CASSHPGLNTGELFF